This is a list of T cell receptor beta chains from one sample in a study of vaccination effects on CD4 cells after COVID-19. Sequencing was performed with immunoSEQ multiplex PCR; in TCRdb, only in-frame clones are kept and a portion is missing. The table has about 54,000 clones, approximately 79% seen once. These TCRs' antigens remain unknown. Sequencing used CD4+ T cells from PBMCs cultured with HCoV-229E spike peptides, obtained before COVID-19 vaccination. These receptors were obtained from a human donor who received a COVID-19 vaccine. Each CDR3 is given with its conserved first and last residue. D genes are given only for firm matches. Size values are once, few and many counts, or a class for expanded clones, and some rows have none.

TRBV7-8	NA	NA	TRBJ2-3	CASSMDIHPTDTQYF	TGTGCCAGCAGCATGGACATTCACCCCACAGATACGCAGTATTTT
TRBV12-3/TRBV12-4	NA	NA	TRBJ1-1	CASRLMNTEAFF	TGTGCCAGCAGACTGATGAACACTGAAGCTTTCTTT
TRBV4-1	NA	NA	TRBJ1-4	CASSQGVAVTEGEKLFF	TGCGCCAGCAGCCAAGGGGTTGCTGTAACAGAGGGGGAAAAACTGTTTTTT
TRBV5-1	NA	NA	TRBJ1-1	CASSLEASGTEAFF	TGCGCCAGCAGCTTGGAGGCTTCGGGAACTGAAGCTTTCTTT
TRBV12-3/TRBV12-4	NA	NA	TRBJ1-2	CASSSDGLGGYTF	TGTGCCAGCAGTTCGGACGGCCTGGGAGGCTACACCTTC
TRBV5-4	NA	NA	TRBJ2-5	CASSIQGGAGGVETQYF	TGTGCCAGCAGTATCCAAGGGGGGGCAGGGGGCGTGGAGACCCAGTACTTC
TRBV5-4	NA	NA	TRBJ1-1	CASSTAYDRNTEAFF	TGTGCCAGCAGCACAGCGTACGACAGGAACACTGAAGCTTTCTTT
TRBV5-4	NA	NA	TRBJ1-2	CASSQDRNYGYTF	TGTGCCAGCAGCCAAGACAGAAACTATGGCTACACCTTC
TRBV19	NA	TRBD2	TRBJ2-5	CASDVGGGSQETQYF	TGTGCCAGCGATGTGGGCGGGGGGAGCCAAGAGACCCAGTACTTC
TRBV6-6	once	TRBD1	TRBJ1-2	CASRETGTNYGYTF	TGTGCCAGCAGAGAGACAGGGACGAACTATGGCTACACCTTC
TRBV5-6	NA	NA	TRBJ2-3	CASSLGRYATDTQYF	TGTGCCAGCAGCTTGGGTCGGTACGCAACAGATACGCAGTATTTT
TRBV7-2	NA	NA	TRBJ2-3	CASSTYADTQYF	TGTGCCAGCAGCACCTACGCAGATACGCAGTATTTT
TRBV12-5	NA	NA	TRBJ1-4	CASGLGLTASNEKLFF	TGTGCTAGTGGTTTGGGTTTGACAGCGTCTAATGAAAAACTGTTTTTT
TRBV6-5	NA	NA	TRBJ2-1	CASSNDRALLNEQFF	TGTGCCAGCAGTAACGACAGAGCCCTGCTCAATGAGCAGTTCTTC
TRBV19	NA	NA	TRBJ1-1	CASSISRGATTEAFF	TGTGCCAGTAGTATCAGTCGGGGGGCGACCACTGAAGCTTTCTTT
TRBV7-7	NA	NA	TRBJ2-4	CASSSRQVLAKNIQYF	TGTGCCAGCAGCTCCCGACAGGTACTAGCCAAAAACATTCAGTACTTC
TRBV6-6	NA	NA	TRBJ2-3	CASSSPGGTDTQYF	TGTGCCAGCAGTTCCCCAGGGGGCACAGATACGCAGTATTTT
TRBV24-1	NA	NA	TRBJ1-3	CATSDLVGFSGNTIYF	TGTGCCACCAGTGATTTAGTGGGGTTCTCTGGAAACACCATATATTTT
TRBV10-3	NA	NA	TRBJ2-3	CAINGGAGTDTQYF	TGTGCCATCAATGGGGGGGCGGGCACAGATACGCAGTATTTT
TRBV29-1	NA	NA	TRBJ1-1	CSIETGRAEAFF	TGCAGCATTGAGACAGGACGGGCTGAAGCTTTCTTT
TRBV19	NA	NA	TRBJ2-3	CASKTLLATDTQYF	TGTGCCAGTAAGACCCTTCTAGCCACAGATACGCAGTATTTT
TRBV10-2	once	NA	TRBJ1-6	CASRSGQGGLRYNSPLHF	TGCGCCAGCAGGTCAGGCCAAGGGGGACTTCGGTATAATTCACCCCTCCACTTT
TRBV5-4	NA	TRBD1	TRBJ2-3	CASSKAGTGGLGDTQYF	TGTGCCAGCAGCAAAGCCGGGACAGGAGGTTTAGGGGATACGCAGTATTTT
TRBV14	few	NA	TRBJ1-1	CASSQDIRVVAFF	TGTGCCAGCAGCCAAGATATCCGCGTGGTAGCTTTCTTT
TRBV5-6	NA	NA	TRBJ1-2	CASAEAGIYHGYTF	TGTGCCAGCGCCGAGGCAGGGATCTACCATGGCTACACCTTC
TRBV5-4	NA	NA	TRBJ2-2	CASSYGTANTGELFF	TGTGCCAGCAGCTACGGGACCGCGAACACCGGGGAGCTGTTTTTT
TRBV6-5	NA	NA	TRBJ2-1	CASSPKGRDEQFF	TGTGCCAGCAGCCCCAAGGGCCGGGATGAGCAGTTCTTC
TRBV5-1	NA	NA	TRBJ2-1	CASSLTDLWDEQFF	TGCGCCAGCAGCTTGACCGACTTATGGGATGAGCAGTTCTTC
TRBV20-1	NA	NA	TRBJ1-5	CSASRGSNQPQHF	TGCAGTGCTAGTCGGGGTAGCAATCAGCCCCAGCATTTT
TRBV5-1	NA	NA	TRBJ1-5	CASSLGPSASNQPQHF	TGCGCCAGCAGCTTGGGGCCCTCGGCCAGCAATCAGCCCCAGCATTTT
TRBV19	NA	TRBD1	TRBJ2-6	CASSDKGQGGSGANVLTF	TGTGCCAGTAGTGATAAGGGACAGGGGGGATCTGGGGCCAACGTCCTGACTTTC
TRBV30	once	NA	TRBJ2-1	CAWRGSYNEQFF	TGTGCCTGGAGAGGCTCCTACAATGAGCAGTTCTTC
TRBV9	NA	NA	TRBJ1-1	CASSVGQPGNTEAFF	TGTGCCAGCAGCGTAGGACAGCCCGGGAACACTGAAGCTTTCTTT
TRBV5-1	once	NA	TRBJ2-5	CASSLTFSEETQYF	TGCGCCAGCAGCTTAACCTTTTCTGAGGAGACCCAGTACTTC
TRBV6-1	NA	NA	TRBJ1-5	CASSELSNQPQHF	TGTGCCAGCAGTGAACTCTCTAATCAGCCCCAGCATTTT
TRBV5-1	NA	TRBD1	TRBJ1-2	CASSQSTGTANYGYTF	TGCGCCAGCAGCCAAAGTACAGGGACAGCTAACTATGGCTACACCTTC
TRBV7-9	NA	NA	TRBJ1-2	CASSLGGYGYTF	TGTGCCAGCAGCTTGGGTGGCTATGGCTACACCTTC
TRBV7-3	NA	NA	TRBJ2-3	CASSPTGLSTDTQYF	TGTGCCAGCAGCCCTACGGGACTGAGCACAGATACGCAGTATTTT
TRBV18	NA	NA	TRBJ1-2	CASTDQGEGYGYTF	TGTGCCAGCACCGACCAGGGAGAGGGCTATGGCTACACCTTC
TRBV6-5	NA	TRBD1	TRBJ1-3	CASNPRGSGNTIYF	TGTGCCAGCAACCCCAGGGGGTCTGGAAACACCATATATTTT
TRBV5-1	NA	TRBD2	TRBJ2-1	CASSLGLSGGNEQFF	TGCGCCAGCAGCTTGGGACTTAGCGGGGGTAATGAGCAGTTCTTC
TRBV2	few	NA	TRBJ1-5	CASTRGMENQPQHF	TGTGCCAGCACGCGGGGAATGGAGAATCAGCCCCAGCATTTT
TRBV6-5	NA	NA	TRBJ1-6	CASSYRNSPLHF	TGTGCCAGCAGTTACCGTAATTCACCCCTCCACTTT